This note documents a single TCR beta chain sequence. This entry belongs to a study of control samples from healthy donors and cancer patients. There are 13 residues in the CDR3. Per germline, CDR1 LNHDA and CDR2 SQIVND (reference sequence). Trimming cost V 4 bases and J 9 bases, with 16 bases left between them. TCRdb's copy holds only in-frame clones and misses some; the assay was immunoSEQ multiplex PCR. The sample lists about 190,000 clones, about 89% seen once, with about 2% in the top ten. Sequencing used blood. The chain has TRBV19 and TRBJ2-7, with D perhaps matching TRBD1 (6 bases). The clonotype comes from a man aged 25 to 40 in good health. The CDR3 bases are TGTGCCAGTAGTACCATGAACAGGGACGGGCAGTACTTC. Protein sequence: CASSTMNRDGQYF.